These T cell receptor beta chains were read from a single sample in a study of T-cell memory formation after mild COVID-19. TCRdb reprocessed the 5' RACE reads via MiXCR and lists one record per CDR3 protein. The sample has 300,000 to 350,000 distinct CDR3 sequences; approximately 19% are singletons. Sequencing used PBMCs or a T cell subset sorted from them (not recorded which). All receptors derive from a young man who had mild COVID-19 (a few samples of this study predate the infection). Cell type and time point are not known. The CDR3 runs from the conserved cysteine through the conserved F or W. The D gene is left open where the match is weak. Clone size is not always given. Where it is, it says once, few, many or a class for expanded clones.

v_gene	len	j_gene	d_gene	abundance	CDR3nt	CDR3aa
TRBV9	15	TRBJ2-1	-	once	TGTGCCAGCAGCGTCGGTCTGGGGTCCAACAATGAGCAGTTCTTC	CASSVGLGSNNEQFF
TRBV7-3	16	TRBJ1-3	TRBD1	-	TGTGCCAGCAGCTTAAAGGGGACAGGGGCCGTTCACACCATATATTTT	CASSLKGTGAVHTIYF
TRBV12-3/TRBV12-4	13	TRBJ2-7	-	-	TGTGCCAGCAGTTACGGGGGTTTCTCCGAGCAGTACTTC	CASSYGGFSEQYF
TRBV2	12	TRBJ1-1	-	few	TGTGCCAGCGGGTACTCCGGGGCGGAAGCTTTCTTT	CASGYSGAEAFF
TRBV5-1	14	TRBJ1-6	-	-	TGCGCCAGCAGCATGGACACTGATAATTCACCCCTCCACTTT	CASSMDTDNSPLHF
TRBV5-1	20	TRBJ2-6	TRBD1	many	TGCGCCAGCAGCTTGGAAGGACAGGGGGCGCGGTGGTCTGGGGCCAACGTCCTGACTTTC	CASSLEGQGARWSGANVLTF
TRBV30	13	TRBJ1-1	-	few	TGTGCCTGGGGTGGGGAGCGGTACACTGAAGCTTTCTTT	CAWGGERYTEAFF
TRBV7-9	15	TRBJ1-2	-	few	TGTGCCAGCAGCTTGCCCTCCGCGGGGAACTATGGCTACACCTTC	CASSLPSAGNYGYTF
TRBV5-1	17	TRBJ2-3	TRBD2	few	TGCGCCAGCAGCTTGGGTGCTAGCGGGGGGCCGACAGATACGCAGTATTTT	CASSLGASGGPTDTQYF
TRBV7-2	15	TRBJ2-5	TRBD1	-	TGTGCCAGCAGCCACACCGGGACAGGGAAAGAGACCCAGTACTTC	CASSHTGTGKETQYF
TRBV24-1	15	TRBJ2-1	TRBD2	-	TGTGCCACCAGTCCTACTAGCGGGGGTTTGTGGGAGCAGTTCTTC	CATSPTSGGLWEQFF
TRBV5-4	14	TRBJ1-1	-	-	TGTGCCAGCAGCTTGGCTGGGGGCCCCACTGAAGCTTTCTTT	CASSLAGGPTEAFF
TRBV6-2/TRBV6-3	14	TRBJ1-1	-	-	TGTGCCAGCAGTTCATATAAGCCGAACACTGAAGCTTTCTTT	CASSSYKPNTEAFF
TRBV9	16	TRBJ1-4	TRBD1	few	TGTGCCAGCAGCACCGGAGACAGGGGGGATGATGAAAAACTGTTTTTT	CASSTGDRGDDEKLFF
TRBV3-1	16	TRBJ2-3	-	-	TGTGCCAGCAGCCGGTGGGGAGCGGAGAGCACAGATACGCAGTATTTT	CASSRWGAESTDTQYF
TRBV20-1	14	TRBJ2-3	-	few	TGCAGTGCGCCAACTAGCACAAGGGGTTATACGCAGTATTTT	CSAPTSTRGYTQYF
TRBV5-1	15	TRBJ2-5	-	few	TGCGCCAGCAGCTTGAGTACTTTGGCAGAAGAGACCCAGTACTTC	CASSLSTLAEETQYF
TRBV10-3	16	TRBJ1-6	TRBD1	few	TGTGCCATCAGTGAGGGTCCAGGGGGAGGTAATTCACCCCTCCACTTT	CAISEGPGGGNSPLHF
TRBV4-1	13	TRBJ1-6	-	-	TGCGCCAGCAGCAAAGAAGGGGTATCACCCCTCCACTTT	CASSKEGVSPLHF
TRBV12-3/TRBV12-4	17	TRBJ2-1	-	few	TGTGCCAGCAGTTTAAAAACGGGCAGCCAAATTAACAATGAGCAGTTCTTC	CASSLKTGSQINNEQFF
TRBV28	14	TRBJ2-7	-	few	TGTGCCGGCAGTTTTCCCAGGAATACCTACGAGCAGTACTTC	CAGSFPRNTYEQYF
TRBV10-3	15	TRBJ2-3	TRBD2	-	TGTGCCACCCAGGGCGCGGGGGGCATCGCAGATACGCAGTATTTT	CATQGAGGIADTQYF
TRBV4-2	15	TRBJ2-7	TRBD2	many	TGTGCCAGCAGCCCCGAGCGGGGGGGCTCCTACGAGCAGTACTTC	CASSPERGGSYEQYF
TRBV27	13	TRBJ2-1	-	few	TGTGCCAGCAGTTCCAGGGGTTGGAGTGAGCAGTTCTTC	CASSSRGWSEQFF
TRBV7-9	14	TRBJ1-3	-	-	TGTGCCAGCAGCGGGCTGCCTTCGGGAAACACCATATATTTT	CASSGLPSGNTIYF
TRBV7-9	14	TRBJ2-3	TRBD1	few	TGTGCCAGCAGCCCAGGGACAGGTACGAAGACGCAGTATTTT	CASSPGTGTKTQYF
TRBV14	15	TRBJ1-4	-	-	TGTGCCAGCAGCCAAGTGGGGATCCCCTCAGGAAAACTGTTTTTT	CASSQVGIPSGKLFF
TRBV7-6	14	TRBJ1-5	-	-	TGTGCCAGCAGCCCAGGGCCGAGCTATCAGCCCCAGCATTTT	CASSPGPSYQPQHF
TRBV20-1	13	TRBJ2-5	TRBD1	few	TGCAGTGCTAGCCGGACAGGGCAAGAGACCCAGTACTTC	CSASRTGQETQYF
TRBV3-1	15	TRBJ2-7	TRBD2	-	TGTGCCAGCAGCCCTTTAGCGGGGGCTAGCTACGAGCAGTACTTC	CASSPLAGASYEQYF
TRBV4-1	16	TRBJ1-4	TRBD1	-	TGCGCCAGCAGCCAAGTGACAGGGCATTTTCCGGAAAAACTGTTTTTT	CASSQVTGHFPEKLFF
TRBV5-1	14	TRBJ1-2	-	few	TGCGCCAGCAGCGCTAGTACTTCGTGGGAAGACTACACCTTC	CASSASTSWEDYTF
TRBV11-2	14	TRBJ2-5	-	-	TGTGCCAGCAGCTTAGCCGCCTGGGGAGAGACCCAGTACTTC	CASSLAAWGETQYF
TRBV9	15	TRBJ2-5	TRBD2	-	TGTGCCAGCAGCGTATTGAGCGGGGGCCAAGAGACCCAGTACTTC	CASSVLSGGQETQYF
TRBV7-2	18	TRBJ2-3	TRBD2	-	TGTGCCAGCAGCTCCCTAGGACTAGCGGGGGGGGGCACAGATACGCAGTATTTT	CASSSLGLAGGGTDTQYF
TRBV6-5	14	TRBJ2-2	TRBD1	-	TGTGCCACGCAAGGGACAGTTAACACCGGGGAGCTGTTTTTT	CATQGTVNTGELFF
TRBV7-6	13	TRBJ1-1	-	few	TGTGCCAGCAGGAGAGCCTTGAACACTGAAGCTTTCTTT	CASRRALNTEAFF
TRBV29-1	12	TRBJ2-7	-	-	TGCAGCGGCGGCCACCGGACCTACGAGCAGTACTTC	CSGGHRTYEQYF
TRBV29-1	13	TRBJ2-5	-	-	TGCAGCGTTCAGGGGGGGGAGCAAGAGACCCAGTACTTC	CSVQGGEQETQYF
TRBV7-2	15	TRBJ2-3	-	-	TGTGCCAGCAGCTTAGGGGGACCGCACGGAGATACGCAGTATTTT	CASSLGGPHGDTQYF
TRBV27	14	TRBJ1-5	TRBD1	few	TGTGCCAGCGGGCGTCAGGGGGCGAATCAGCCCCAGCATTTT	CASGRQGANQPQHF
TRBV24-1	15	TRBJ1-5	-	-	TGTGCCACCAGTGATTTGACAGGAAGACGTCAGCCCCAGCATTTT	CATSDLTGRRQPQHF
TRBV10-3	12	TRBJ2-5	-	few	TGTGCCATCAGTGAATGGACGGAGACCCAGTACTTC	CAISEWTETQYF
TRBV9	16	TRBJ1-2	-	-	TGTGCCAGCAGCGTAGGGCCAGATTTCGGGCCGGAGGGCTACACCTTC	CASSVGPDFGPEGYTF
TRBV11-2	16	TRBJ1-4	TRBD1	few	TGTGCCAGCAGCCCACCGACAGGGGCCGTTTATGAAAAACTGTTTTTT	CASSPPTGAVYEKLFF
TRBV7-3	15	TRBJ2-5	-	-	TGTGCCAGCAGCTCCCGTGGGCTGTGGGAAGAGACCCAGTACTTC	CASSSRGLWEETQYF
TRBV28	18	TRBJ2-6	-	-	TGTGCCAGCAGGAAGGGAGGGACAACCCACTCTGGGGCCAACGTCCTGACTTTC	CASRKGGTTHSGANVLTF
TRBV20-1	14	TRBJ2-1	-	-	TGCAGTGCTAGAGCGGGGGGCCCCTACAATGAGCAGTTCTTC	CSARAGGPYNEQFF
TRBV20-1	14	TRBJ1-4	-	-	TGCAGTGCTACCTCCGGGACACGGGATGAAAAACTGTTTTTT	CSATSGTRDEKLFF
TRBV6-5	13	TRBJ1-2	-	-	TGTGCCAGCAGTTTACAATATTCCAATGGCTACACCTTC	CASSLQYSNGYTF
TRBV6-5	19	TRBJ2-3	TRBD2	few	TGTGCCAGCAGCCCCGTTGGCGGGGGGTACCTTTCACGCACAGATACGCAGTATTTT	CASSPVGGGYLSRTDTQYF
TRBV7-2	15	TRBJ2-3	-	-	TGTGCCAGCAGCTTAGCAACAGGGAGCGAAGATACGCAGTATTTT	CASSLATGSEDTQYF
TRBV27	14	TRBJ2-5	-	many	TGTGCCAGCAGCCCCTGGGGGGAGCCGGAGACCCAGTACTTC	CASSPWGEPETQYF